This T cell receptor (beta chain) was retrieved from a study of cytomegalovirus exposure and HLA in healthy donors. A multiplex PCR was run with 60 Vbeta primers and 13 Jbeta primers. Assay: immunoSEQ multiplex PCR; the TCRdb copy retains only in-frame clones and omits some. The sample yields around 150,000 clones, 73% seen once. Whole-study results and caveats: On later analysis, the bulk of CMV-associated TCR beta chains appeared to be HLA-restricted. The number of N-insertions in an Asian-associated ancestry cluster was reportedly below the approximately 700-donor mean in a later analysis. It was reported that the classifier diagnosed cytomegalovirus status with high specificity and sensitivity in both the original and validation cohorts.

As to this clone: The antigen is undetermined.

Germline V gene sequence: CDR1 WNHNN, CDR2 SYGVQD (reference sequence). The CDR3 is 14 residues long. J gave up 6 bases and V 4 bases, and 1 base lay outside the gene matches. The sequenced material came from PBMCs. The chain is built from TRBV10-1 and TRBJ1-6, with 9 bases matching TRBD1. This clonotype originated in a human donor in good health. For the CDR3, the DNA is TGCGCCAGCAGTGGGACAGGGGCTAATTCACCCCTCCACTTT. It codes for CASSGTGANSPLHF.